This entry lists 24 T cell receptor beta chains sequenced from one sample in a study of blood T cells in healthy people across ages. Next came a second PCR, run for about 7 to 12 cycles, which used a sample-barcoded 5' primer along with a J-beta primer mix. TCRdb re-called the 5' RACE reads through MiXCR, storing one row per CDR3 protein. The sample lists hundreds of thousands of distinct CDR3 sequences, 20% to 25% occurring once. The sequencing sample was made of blood. The receptors originated from a man aged 65-85 years in good health.

V and J are TRBV2 and TRBJ1-2; D is ambiguous. Trimming cost V 4 bases and J 5 bases, with 14 bases left between them. The CDR3 contains 14 residues. Germline values: CDR1 SNHLY, CDR2 FYNNEI. Written as DNA, the CDR3 is TGTGCCAGCAGTGGCGAGCCAACTGGGTATGGCTACACCTTC. This encodes CASSGEPTGYGYTF.

This clonotype was picked up a small number of times. This may be a read error, as it is one base from a much larger clone. CDR3 loop: CVTSRDSEQETQYF. The CDR3 DNA reads TGTGTCACCAGCAGAGACAGCGAACAAGAGACCCAGTACTTC. The chain has TRBV15 and TRBJ2-5; perhaps TRBD1 as D (5 bases). CDR1 and CDR2 from the germline V gene are LNHNV and YYDKDF (reference sequence). The CDR3 runs to 14 residues.

The chain employs TRBV7-9 and TRBJ2-6; perhaps TRBD2 as D (6 bases). CDR1 is SEHNR and CDR2 is FQNEAQ in the germline V gene (reference sequence). V shed 8 bases and J shed 1 base, with 9 bases lying between them. The CDR3 length is 14 residues. The CDR3 loop reads CASGGESGANVLTF. CDR3 bases: TGTGCCAGCGGAGGGGAATCTGGGGCCAACGTCCTGACTTTC.

The chain joins TRBV10-3 to TRBJ2-1; 10 positions agree with TRBD2. The assigned J gene may be wrong: the sequence end matches TRBJ2-5 better. CDR3 length: 16 amino acids. In germline, CDR1 is ENHRY, CDR2 SYGVKD. The CDR3 protein is CAISELAGAGQETQYF. For the CDR3, the DNA is TGTGCCATCAGTGAGCTAGCGGGAGCTGGGCAAGAGACCCAGTACTTC.

This clonotype was seen a handful of times. A read error may account for a junction end that differs from germline. The rearrangement joins TRBV4-1 to TRBJ2-5, with D unresolved. Matching the DNA end better, TRBJ2-1 makes the J call doubtful. The CDR3 consists of 13 residues. Germline V gene data show CDR1 as MGHRA and CDR2 as YSYEKL. The CDR3 DNA sequence: TGCGCCGGCAGCCAAGGAGTCGGATATGAGCAGTTCTTC. Its protein product is CAGSQGVGYEQFF.

The rearrangement joins TRBV7-3 to TRBJ2-5; the D is unclear. The DNA end favors TRBJ2-7, so the J call may be wrong. CDR1 SGHTA and CDR2 FQGTGA come from the germline V gene. CDR3 size: 13 residues. CDR3 residues: CASSLNGNYEQYF. The CDR3 DNA follows: TGTGCCAGCAGCTTAAATGGCAACTACGAGCAGTACTTC.

The genes are TRBV5-4 and TRBJ2-5, with no clear D. Germline V gene sequence: CDR1 SGHNT, CDR2 YYREEE (reference sequence). This CDR3 has 15 amino acids. V was cut by 2 bases and J by 5 bases, with 16 bases left in between. In DNA form, the CDR3 reads TGTGCCAGCAGCTTCGTGACGGCGAACGACGAGACCCAGTACTTC. Translating gives CASSFVTANDETQYF. Full variable domain (remainder filled in from reference TRBV5-4 and TRBJ2-5): ETGVTQSPTHLIKTRGQQVTLRCSSQSGHNTVSWYQQALGQGPQFIFQYYREEENGRGNFPPRFSGLQFPNYSSELNVNALELDDSALYLCASSFVTANDETQYFGPGTRLLVL.

This clonotype was observed a few times. The chain has TRBV7-9 and TRBJ2-1; D remains ambiguous. CDR3 size: 18 residues. CDR1 is SEHNR, CDR2 FQNEAQ, per germline (reference sequence). V lost 5 bases and J 2 bases, leaving 22 bases between the germline ends. The CDR3 spells CASSPDRLIVSPYNEQFF. DNA for the CDR3: TGTGCCAGCAGCCCCGACCGCCTGATAGTTAGCCCCTACAATGAGCAGTTCTTC.

This clonotype was observed a few times. The rearrangement links TRBV20-1 to TRBJ2-5; TRBD2 matches at 11 bases. Trimming took 6 bases from V and 0 from J; bases not matched to a gene: 6. CDR1 is DFQATT, CDR2 SNEGSKA, per germline (reference sequence). The CDR3 is 15 residues long. For the CDR3, the DNA is TGCAGTGCAATCGGGACTAGCGGTAACCAAGAGACCCAGTACTTC. Its protein is CSAIGTSGNQETQYF.

V gene TRBV20-1 combines with J gene TRBJ1-1; the D is unclear. Germline assignment: CDR1 DFQATT and CDR2 SNEGSKA (reference sequence). CDR3 length: 12 residues. V was cut by 0 bases and J by 3 bases, with 5 bases left in between. The CDR3 region has the DNA TGCAGTGCTAGAGAGATAGACACTGAAGCTTTCTTT. This encodes CSAREIDTEAFF.

In this sample, this clonotype turned up a few times. The V call is TRBV20-1, the J call TRBJ2-1; maybe TRBD2 (6 bases). Between the trimmed V and J ends, which lost 3 bases and 1 base, there was a span of 10 bases. CDR1 and CDR2 (germline): DFQATT, SNEGSKA (reference sequence). CDR3 size: 14 residues. CDR3 sequence: CSASISGSYNEQFF. DNA of the CDR3: TGCAGTGCTAGCATTAGCGGATCCTACAATGAGCAGTTCTTC.

This clonotype was recorded a few times. The chain uses TRBV11-2 and TRBJ2-3; 7 nucleotides align to TRBD2. This CDR3 is built from 15 residues. The J segment lost 3 bases and the V segment lost 3 bases, leaving 6 bases of the junction unmatched. CDR1 is SGHAT and CDR2 is FQNNGV in the germline V gene. CDR3 DNA: TGTGCCAGCAGCTTGGGAGCGGGGTGGACAGATACGCAGTATTTT. This codes for CASSLGAGWTDTQYF.

This clonotype was detected only a few times. One end of the junction fails to match germline, which may point to a read error. The chain carries TRBV6-2 or TRBV6-3 and TRBJ2-1; 8 positions match TRBD2. The CDR3 has 15 amino acids. Germline V gene sequence: CDR1 MNHEY, CDR2 SVGEGT. Written as DNA, the CDR3 is TGTGCCAGCAGACAGCGGGAGAACCCCTACAATGAGCAGTCCTTC. Translating it yields CASRQRENPYNEQSF.

CDR3 in DNA: TGTGCCCGACTCGGGCCCCGACAGGGGGCGGATGAGACCCAGTACTTC. Its protein product is CARLGPRQGADETQYF. The V gene is TRBV21-1, the J gene TRBJ2-5; TRBD1, as called in the table, went unchecked against the DNA. TRBV21-1 is termed a pseudogene. The CDR3 loop spans 16 amino acids.

The chain couples TRBV9 to TRBJ2-5; possibly TRBD2 for D (5 bases). The CDR3 runs 16 residues. The V gene lost 0 bases and the J gene lost 2 bases, with 14 bases spanning the gap. Germline CDR1 reads SGDLS; CDR2 reads YYNGEE. The DNA for the CDR3 is TGTGCCAGCAGCGTAGAAAGCGGAGTCCTTCAAGAGACCCAGTACTTC. Amino acid sequence: CASSVESGVLQETQYF.

About this clonotype itself: Since a much larger clone is just one base distant, this may be a read error. The V gene is TRBV27, the J gene TRBJ2-7; TRBD2 aligns across 8 bases. CDR1 is MNHEY and CDR2 is SMNVEV in the germline V gene (reference sequence). The length of the CDR3 is 14 residues. After removal of 3 bases from V and 4 bases from J, the junction contained 5 bases not matched to a gene. The CDR3 region is CASSFIGRAYEQYF. CDR3 nucleotides: TGTGCCAGCAGTTTCATCGGGAGGGCATACGAGCAGTACTTC.

The chain carries TRBV7-9 and TRBJ2-1, with 8 bases identical to TRBD2. The CDR3 has 17 amino acids. CDR1 and CDR2 (germline): SEHNR, FQNEAQ (reference sequence). V lost 4 bases to trimming and J lost 1 base; unmatched junction nucleotides: 9. This CDR3 is CASSSGSTSGSYNEQFF. The CDR3 DNA sequence: TGTGCCAGCAGCTCCGGGAGCACTAGCGGATCCTACAATGAGCAGTTCTTC. Full variable domain (rest looked up from reference TRBV7-9 and TRBJ2-1): DTGVSQNPRHKITKRGQNVTFRCDPISEHNRLYWYRQTLGQGPEFLTYFQNEAQLEKSRLLSDRFSAERPKGSFSTLEIQRTEQGDSAMYLCASSSGSTSGSYNEQFFGPGTRLTVL.

This rearrangement joins TRBV12-3 or TRBV12-4 to TRBJ2-6; no definite D call. This CDR3 spans 15 amino acids. Trimming shortened V by 5 bases and J by 2 bases, and 10 bases separated the two germline ends. The CDR3 sequence: CASSLAPPGANVLTF. The DNA for the CDR3 is TGTGCCAGCAGTCTTGCGCCCCCTGGGGCCAACGTCCTGACTTTC.

A word on this clonotype: A much larger clone lies a single base off, so this may be a read error. The rearrangement links TRBV5-6 to TRBJ1-5, with a tentative D call TRBD1 (5 bases). This CDR3 is 13 amino acids long. Germline-derived CDR1 and CDR2 are SGHDT and YYEEEE. Trimming took 4 bases from V and 4 from J, leaving 9 bases between them. The CDR3 nucleotides are TGTGCCAGCAGCCAATGGGGGAATCAGCCCCAGCATTTT. Protein product: CASSQWGNQPQHF.

This sequence joins TRBV12-3 or TRBV12-4 and TRBJ1-2; D not certain. V was cut by 1 base and J by 1 base, with 4 bases left in between. This CDR3 spans 13 amino acids. The CDR3 bases are TGTGCCAGCAGTTTAGGGCATAACTATGGCTACACCTTC. Its translation is CASSLGHNYGYTF.

The chain has TRBV5-5 and TRBJ2-4; TRBD1 aligns across 10 bases. Germline V gene sequence: CDR1 SGHKS, CDR2 YYEKEE (reference sequence). With V trimmed by 4 bases and J by 3 bases, 10 bases remained unmatched. The CDR3 sequence is 17 residues long. CDR3 amino acids: CASSNPAGDRGKNIQYF. CDR3 nucleotides: TGTGCCAGCAGCAACCCCGCGGGGGACAGGGGCAAAAACATTCAGTACTTC. The complete variable domain, with remaining parts taken from reference TRBV5-5 and TRBJ2-4, reads DAGVTQSPTHLIKTRGQQVTLRCSPISGHKSVSWYQQVLGQGPQFIFQYYEKEERGRGNFPDRFSARQFPNYSSELNVNALLLGDSALYLCASSNPAGDRGKNIQYFGAGTRLSVL.

This clonotype has only a few counts. A junction end diverges from the germline sequence, so it may reflect a read error. This rearrangement joins TRBV7-2 to TRBJ1-4; a possible D gene is TRBD1 (6 bases). Germline assignment: CDR1 SGHTA and CDR2 FQGNSA. CDR3 length: 16 amino acids. The CDR3 reads CASSPRDTLPSTKLLF. DNA for the CDR3: TGTGCCAGCAGCCCCCGGGACACATTACCCTCAACTAAACTGCTTTTT.

In its sample, this clonotype was seen many times. This sequence joins TRBV20-1 and TRBJ1-1; TRBD1 matches 9 bases. V was pared by 6 bases and J by 1 base, with 6 bases of the junction left unmatched. The CDR3 extends over 14 amino acids. The V gene's germline CDR1 is DFQATT and CDR2 SNEGSKA (reference sequence). Here the CDR3 DNA reads TGCAGTGCAAGGGACAGGGTGAGGAACACTGAAGCTTTCTTT. Translating gives CSARDRVRNTEAFF.

For this clonotype: An end of the junction differs from the germline gene, which may be a read error. V usage is TRBV7-7 and J usage is TRBJ2-3; 9 bases are a match to TRBD2. The CDR3 is 14 residues long. Germline V CDR1 and CDR2: SSHAT, FNYEAQ (reference sequence). The CDR3 DNA follows: TGTGCTAGCAGCACTACTAGCGGGACAGATACGCAGTATTTT. Its translation is CASSTTSGTDTQYF.